One sample yielded the 5 T cell receptor beta chains listed below, sequenced in a study of CD8 T cells in Susac syndrome. When the RNA was reverse transcribed, random hexamers were used with an input of about 0.5 to 1 ug. Via MiXCR, TCRdb re-called the immunoSEQ multiplex PCR reads, giving one row per CDR3 protein. The sample has about 300,000 distinct CDR3 sequences; 65% to 90% are singletons. The sample was CD8+ T cells from PBMCs. The receptors come from a human donor with multiple sclerosis.

CDR3 amino acids: CASSSRGAPFYNEQFF. The DNA of the CDR3 is TGTGCCAGCAGTTCCCGCGGGGCCCCCTTCTACAATGAGCAGTTCTTC. The rearrangement links TRBV27 to TRBJ2-1, with D maybe TRBD2 (6 bases). Per germline, CDR1 MNHEY and CDR2 SMNVEV (reference sequence). Trimming pared 4 bases from V and 3 bases from J, leaving 16 bases between. CDR3 length: 16 residues.

This chain connects TRBV28 to TRBJ2-5; D gene unclear. Germline CDR1 and CDR2: MDHEN and SYDVKM. The CDR3 spans 13 residues. The germline V and J ends were trimmed by 6 bases and 2 bases, with 10 bases remaining between them. The CDR3 coding sequence is TGTGCCAGCAGCTCCGCGGATCAAGAGACCCAGTACTTC. This translates into CASSSADQETQYF.

V and J are TRBV6-5 and TRBJ2-7; 9 nucleotides align to TRBD1. The CDR3 totals 17 residues. CDR1 is MNHEY, CDR2 SVGAGI, per germline. Unmatched junction bases numbered 7, after V lost 1 base and J lost 0 bases. Here the CDR3 reads CASSYWGQGTSSYEQYF. In DNA form, the CDR3 reads TGTGCCAGCAGTTACTGGGGACAGGGCACGAGCTCCTACGAGCAGTACTTC.

The chain recombines TRBV10-3 with TRBJ2-3; TRBD1 matches 8 bases. The CDR3 contains 14 residues. The J segment lost 5 bases and the V segment lost 6 bases, leaving 7 bases of the junction unmatched. Germline loops: CDR1 ENHRY, CDR2 SYGVKD. The CDR3 coding sequence is TGTGCCATCAGCGACAGGGGTGGGGAAGATACGCAGTATTTT. Translation: CAISDRGGEDTQYF.

V usage is TRBV30 and J usage is TRBJ2-2, with TRBD1 as a possible D gene (6 bases). V lost 3 bases to trimming and J lost 1 base, with 12 bases between them. The CDR3 spans 15 residues. Germline loops: CDR1 GTSNPN, CDR2 SVGIG (reference sequence). In DNA, the CDR3 is TGTGCCTGGAGACACAGGGCCGAGAACACCGGGGAGCTGTTTTTT. This encodes CAWRHRAENTGELFF.